Sequencing of this T cell receptor beta chain was carried out in a study of blood T cell repertoires in COVID-19. The germline gives CDR1 MNHEY, CDR2 SMNVEV (reference sequence). The CDR3 has 15 residues. With 5 bases removed from V and 4 bases from J, the gap between germline ends came to 17 bases. Sequencing used immunoSEQ multiplex PCR; TCRdb keeps in-frame clones, though not all of them. The sample has 350,000 to 450,000 clones; approximately 89% are singletons. This receptor was identified in a woman in her thirties or forties with COVID-19, enrolled during active disease. The sequenced sample was peripheral blood. This chain connects TRBV27 to TRBJ1-1, with no clear D. In nucleotides, the CDR3 is TGTGCCAGCAGTCCCACGTCAAGCCGAACCACTGAAGCTTTCTTT. It yields the protein CASSPTSSRTTEAFF.